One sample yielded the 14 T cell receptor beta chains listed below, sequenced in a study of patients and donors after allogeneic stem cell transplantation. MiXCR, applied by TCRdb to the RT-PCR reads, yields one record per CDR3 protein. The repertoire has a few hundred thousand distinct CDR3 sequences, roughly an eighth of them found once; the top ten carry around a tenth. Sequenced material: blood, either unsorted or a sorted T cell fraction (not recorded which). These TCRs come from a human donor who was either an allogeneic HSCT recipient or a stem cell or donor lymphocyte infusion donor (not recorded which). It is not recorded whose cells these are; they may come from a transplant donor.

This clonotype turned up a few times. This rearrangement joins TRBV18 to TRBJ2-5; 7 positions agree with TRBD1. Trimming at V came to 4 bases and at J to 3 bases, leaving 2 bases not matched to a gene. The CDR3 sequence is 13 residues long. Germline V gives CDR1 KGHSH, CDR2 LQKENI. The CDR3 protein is CASSLGTEETQYF. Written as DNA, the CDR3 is TGTGCCAGCTCACTCGGGACAGAAGAGACCCAGTACTTC.

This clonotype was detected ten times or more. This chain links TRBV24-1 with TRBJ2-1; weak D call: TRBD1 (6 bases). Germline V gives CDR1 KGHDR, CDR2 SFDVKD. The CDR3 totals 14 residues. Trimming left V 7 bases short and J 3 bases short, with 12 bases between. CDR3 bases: TGTGCCACCAGCGGACAGTGGAACTACAATGAGCAGTTCTTC. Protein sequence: CATSGQWNYNEQFF.

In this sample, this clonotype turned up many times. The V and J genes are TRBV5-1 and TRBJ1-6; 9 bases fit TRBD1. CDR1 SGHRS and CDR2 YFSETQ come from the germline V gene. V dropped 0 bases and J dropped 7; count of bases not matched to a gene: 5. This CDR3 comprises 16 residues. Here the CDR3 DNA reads TGCGCCAGCAGCTTGGCCGGGACAGGGCAAAATTCACCCCTCCACTTT. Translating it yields CASSLAGTGQNSPLHF.

This CDR3 reads CASGRDTYQETQYF. CDR3 DNA: TGTGCCAGCGGCCGCGACACTTATCAAGAGACCCAGTACTTC. V is TRBV6-1 and J is TRBJ2-5, with D unclear. The CDR3 has 14 residues. The germline gives CDR1 MNHNS, CDR2 SASEGT. Trimming cost V 8 bases and J 2 bases, with 15 bases left between them.

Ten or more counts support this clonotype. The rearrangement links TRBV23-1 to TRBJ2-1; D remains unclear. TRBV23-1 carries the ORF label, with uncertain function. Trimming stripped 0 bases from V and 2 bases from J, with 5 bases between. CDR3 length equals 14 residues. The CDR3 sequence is CASSQSPPYNEQFF. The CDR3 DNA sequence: TGCGCCAGCAGTCAATCGCCTCCCTACAATGAGCAGTTCTTC.

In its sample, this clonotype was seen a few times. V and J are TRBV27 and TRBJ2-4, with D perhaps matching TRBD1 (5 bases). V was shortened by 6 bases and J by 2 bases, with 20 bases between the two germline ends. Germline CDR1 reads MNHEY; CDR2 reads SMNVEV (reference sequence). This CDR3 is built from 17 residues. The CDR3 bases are TGTGCCAGCAGCCGCCGACAGACACAACTCACCAAAAACATTCAGTACTTC. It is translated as CASSRRQTQLTKNIQYF.

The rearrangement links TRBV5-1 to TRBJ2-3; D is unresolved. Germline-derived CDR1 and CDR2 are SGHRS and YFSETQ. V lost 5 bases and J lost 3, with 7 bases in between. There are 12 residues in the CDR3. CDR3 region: CASRPNTDTQYF. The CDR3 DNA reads TGCGCCAGCAGACCAAATACAGATACGCAGTATTTT.

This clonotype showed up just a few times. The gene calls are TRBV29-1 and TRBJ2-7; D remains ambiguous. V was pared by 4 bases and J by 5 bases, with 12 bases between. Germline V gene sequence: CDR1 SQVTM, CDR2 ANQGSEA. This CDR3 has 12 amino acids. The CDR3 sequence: CSVALGNHEQYF. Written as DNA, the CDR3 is TGCAGCGTTGCTTTGGGCAACCACGAGCAGTACTTC.

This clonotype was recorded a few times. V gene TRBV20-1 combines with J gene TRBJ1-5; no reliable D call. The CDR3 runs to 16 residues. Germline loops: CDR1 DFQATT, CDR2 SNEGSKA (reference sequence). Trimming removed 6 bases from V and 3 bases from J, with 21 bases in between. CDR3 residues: CSAMSSGGKNNQPQHF. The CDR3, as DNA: TGCAGTGCCATGTCTAGTGGAGGAAAGAACAATCAGCCCCAGCATTTT.

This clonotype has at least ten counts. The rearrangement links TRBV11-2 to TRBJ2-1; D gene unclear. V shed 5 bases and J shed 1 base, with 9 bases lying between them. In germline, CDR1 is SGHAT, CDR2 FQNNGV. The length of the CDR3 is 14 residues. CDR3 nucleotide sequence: TGTGCCAGCAGCCACGCTACATCCTACAATGAGCAGTTCTTC. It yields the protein CASSHATSYNEQFF.

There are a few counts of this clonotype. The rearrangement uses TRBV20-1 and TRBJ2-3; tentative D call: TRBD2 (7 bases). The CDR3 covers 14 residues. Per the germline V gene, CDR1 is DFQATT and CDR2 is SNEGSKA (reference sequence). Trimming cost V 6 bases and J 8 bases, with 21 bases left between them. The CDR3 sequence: CSAIEAGAQGTQYF. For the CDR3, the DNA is TGCAGTGCCATAGAGGCGGGGGCCCAGGGTACGCAGTATTTT.

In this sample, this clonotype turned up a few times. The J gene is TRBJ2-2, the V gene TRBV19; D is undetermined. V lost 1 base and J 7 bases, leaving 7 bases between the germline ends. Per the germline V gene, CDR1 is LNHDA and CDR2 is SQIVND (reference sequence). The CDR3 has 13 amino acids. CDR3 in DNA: TGTGCCAGTAGTATAGGGATGGTCGGGGAGCTGTTTTTT. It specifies CASSIGMVGELFF.

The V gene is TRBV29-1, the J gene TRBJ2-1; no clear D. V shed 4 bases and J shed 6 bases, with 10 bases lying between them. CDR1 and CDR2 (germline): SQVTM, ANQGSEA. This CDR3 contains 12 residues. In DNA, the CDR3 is TGCAGCGTTGTGTTAGGGCCCAATGAGCAGTTCTTC. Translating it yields CSVVLGPNEQFF.

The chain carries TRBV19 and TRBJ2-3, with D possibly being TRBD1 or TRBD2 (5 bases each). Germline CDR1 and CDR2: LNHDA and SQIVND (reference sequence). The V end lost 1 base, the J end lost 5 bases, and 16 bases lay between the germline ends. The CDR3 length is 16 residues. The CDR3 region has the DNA TGTGCCAGTAGTATAGGTTCCGGGGCCGTGGGAGATACGCAGTATTTT. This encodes CASSIGSGAVGDTQYF.